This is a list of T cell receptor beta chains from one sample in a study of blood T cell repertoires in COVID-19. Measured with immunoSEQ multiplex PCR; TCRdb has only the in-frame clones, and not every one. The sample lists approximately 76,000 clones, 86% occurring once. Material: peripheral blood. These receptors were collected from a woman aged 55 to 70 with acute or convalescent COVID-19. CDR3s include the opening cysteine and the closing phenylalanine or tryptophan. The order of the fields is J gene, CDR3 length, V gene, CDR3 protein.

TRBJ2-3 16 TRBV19 CASSIAPGTGSDTQYF
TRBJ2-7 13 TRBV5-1 CASSLTGKSEQYF
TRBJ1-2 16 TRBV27 CASSLWARMPGGTLVF
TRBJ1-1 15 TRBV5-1 CASSLVVTGGTEAFF
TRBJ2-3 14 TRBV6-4 CASSDSPETDTQYF
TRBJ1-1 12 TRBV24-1 CATSDTKDRAFF
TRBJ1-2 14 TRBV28 CASSLGGGNYGYTF
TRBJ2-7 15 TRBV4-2 CASSQDQGGLYEQYF
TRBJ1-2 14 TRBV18 CASSPGQNIGGYTF
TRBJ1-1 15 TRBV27 CASSLFPLLGPEAFF
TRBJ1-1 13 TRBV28 CASSSMDSEETFF
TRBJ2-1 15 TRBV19 CASSNPTGAHNEQFF
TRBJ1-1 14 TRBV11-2 CASSLDPGSAEAFF
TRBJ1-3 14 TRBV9 CASSGWTGGNTIYF
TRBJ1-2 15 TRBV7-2 CASSLGLGTGDGYTF
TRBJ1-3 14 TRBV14 CASNRQSAGNTIYF
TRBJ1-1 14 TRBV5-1 CASSLDARNTEAFF
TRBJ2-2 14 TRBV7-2 CASSLTEKAGELFF
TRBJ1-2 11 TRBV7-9 CAIPTGRGYTF
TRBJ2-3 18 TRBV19 CASSTGTGSFLGTDTQYF
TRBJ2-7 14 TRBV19 CASSPRDTVEEQYF
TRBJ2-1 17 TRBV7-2 CASSLVVAGQHYNEQFF
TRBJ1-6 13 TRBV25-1 CASSEQVNSPLHF
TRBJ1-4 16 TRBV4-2 CASSQVRSRGGEKLFF
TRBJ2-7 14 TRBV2 CASSFSPGPYEQYF
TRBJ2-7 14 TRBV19 CASKEAVAAYEQYF
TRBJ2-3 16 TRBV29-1 CSVATTGTMGADTQYF
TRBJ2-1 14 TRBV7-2 CASSLLAGVNEQFF
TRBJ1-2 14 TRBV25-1 CASSEYTAVGGYTF
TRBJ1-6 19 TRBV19 CASSKTAGHDISYNSPLHF
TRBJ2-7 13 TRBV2 CASSEHYTGEQYF
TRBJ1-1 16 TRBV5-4 CASSPRAASGNTEAFF
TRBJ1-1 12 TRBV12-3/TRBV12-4 CASSPDTAEAFF
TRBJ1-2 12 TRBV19 CASSGDRWGYTF
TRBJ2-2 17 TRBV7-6 CASSSGLAGPDTGELFF
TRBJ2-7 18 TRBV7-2 CASSYSGSGQGGSYEQYF
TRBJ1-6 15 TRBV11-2 CASSKTGNYNSPLHF
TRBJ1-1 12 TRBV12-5 CASGIRDTEAFF
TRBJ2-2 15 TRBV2 CASGRDSSNTGELFF
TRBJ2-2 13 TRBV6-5 CASSSGRTGELFF
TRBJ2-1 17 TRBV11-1 CASSLATLGLVQNEQFF
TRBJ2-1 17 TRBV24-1 CATSSGTSGFFNNEQFF
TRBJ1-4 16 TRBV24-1 CATSEGQATGGEKLFF
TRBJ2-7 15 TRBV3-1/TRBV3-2 CASSQAGAIGNEQYF
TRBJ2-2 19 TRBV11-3 CARRTGGLAGAPSGGELFF
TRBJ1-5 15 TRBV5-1 CASSLTGDSNQPQHF